Sequencing of this T cell receptor (beta chain) was carried out in a study of T cell repertoires in cytomegalovirus infection. On the study more broadly: Both CMV infection and a matching HLA type were indicated by public TCR beta signatures. Study-level results: The cumulative frequency of public TCR beta families distinguished individuals who carried CMV together with the relevant HLA.

TCRdb re-called the reads with MiXCR, one entry per CDR3 protein. Of a few hundred thousand distinct CDR3 sequences listed, about 23% are singletons. As to this clonotype: Its antigen is as yet unknown.

Trimming pared 2 bases from V and 6 bases from J, leaving 14 bases between. The CDR3 runs 14 residues. The V gene's germline CDR1 is MNHEY and CDR2 SVGAGI. Sequencing input: CD8+ T cells from PBMCs. The receptor's source is a human donor in good health (CMV status not recorded). Some clones in this sample may be carry-over from other donors' samples. The gene calls are TRBV6-5 and TRBJ2-7; TRBD1 might be the D (6 bases). The CDR3 here is CASSYGPGASEQYF. In DNA form, the CDR3 reads TGTGCCAGCAGTTACGGGCCAGGGGCTTCCGAGCAGTACTTC.